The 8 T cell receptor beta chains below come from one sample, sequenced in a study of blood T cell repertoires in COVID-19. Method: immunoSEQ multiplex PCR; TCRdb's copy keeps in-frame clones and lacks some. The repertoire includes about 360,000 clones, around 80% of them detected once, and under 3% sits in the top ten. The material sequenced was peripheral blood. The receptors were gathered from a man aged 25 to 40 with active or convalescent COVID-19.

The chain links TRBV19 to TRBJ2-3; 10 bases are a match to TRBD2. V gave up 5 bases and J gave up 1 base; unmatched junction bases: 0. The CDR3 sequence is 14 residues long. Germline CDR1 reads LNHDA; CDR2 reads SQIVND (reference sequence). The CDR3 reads CASSLAGGTDTQYF. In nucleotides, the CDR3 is TGTGCCAGTAGTCTAGCGGGGGGCACAGATACGCAGTATTTT.

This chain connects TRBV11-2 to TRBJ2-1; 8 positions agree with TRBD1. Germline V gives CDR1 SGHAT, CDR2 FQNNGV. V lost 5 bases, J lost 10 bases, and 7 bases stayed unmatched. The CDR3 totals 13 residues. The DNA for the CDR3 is TGTGCCAGCAGCCGGACAGGGTCGGGGGAGCAGTTCTTC. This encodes CASSRTGSGEQFF.

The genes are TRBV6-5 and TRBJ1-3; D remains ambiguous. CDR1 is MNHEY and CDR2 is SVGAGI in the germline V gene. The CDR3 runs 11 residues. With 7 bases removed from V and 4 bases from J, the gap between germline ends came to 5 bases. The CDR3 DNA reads TGTGCCAGCACGAGGGGAAACACCATATATTTT. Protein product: CASTRGNTIYF.

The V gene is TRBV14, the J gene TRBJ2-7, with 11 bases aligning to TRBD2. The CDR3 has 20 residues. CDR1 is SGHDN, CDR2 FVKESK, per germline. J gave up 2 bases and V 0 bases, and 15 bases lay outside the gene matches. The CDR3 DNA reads TGTGCCAGCAGCCAAGAAGGGCTTAGCGGGAGGGCCCGGTGGCCCTACGAGCAGTACTTC. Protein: CASSQEGLSGRARWPYEQYF.

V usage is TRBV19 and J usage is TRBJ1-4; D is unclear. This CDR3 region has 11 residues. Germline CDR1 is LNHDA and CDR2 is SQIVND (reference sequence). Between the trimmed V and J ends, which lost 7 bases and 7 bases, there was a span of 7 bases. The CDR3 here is CASMRGEKLFF. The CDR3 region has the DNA TGTGCCAGTATGCGGGGTGAAAAACTGTTTTTT.

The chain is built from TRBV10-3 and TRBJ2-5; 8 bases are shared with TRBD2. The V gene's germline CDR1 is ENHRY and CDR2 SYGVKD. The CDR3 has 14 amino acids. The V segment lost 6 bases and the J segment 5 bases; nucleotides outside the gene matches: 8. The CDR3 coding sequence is TGTGCCATCAGAAACCCTGCGGGGGGCGAGACCCAGTACTTC. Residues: CAIRNPAGGETQYF.

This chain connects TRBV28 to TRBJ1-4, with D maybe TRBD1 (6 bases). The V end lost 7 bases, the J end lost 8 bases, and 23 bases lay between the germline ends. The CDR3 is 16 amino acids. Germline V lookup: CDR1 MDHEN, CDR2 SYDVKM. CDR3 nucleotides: TGTGCCAGCATCACCTACTCGGGGGGCGTACGGGAAAAACTGTTTTTT. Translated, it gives CASITYSGGVREKLFF.

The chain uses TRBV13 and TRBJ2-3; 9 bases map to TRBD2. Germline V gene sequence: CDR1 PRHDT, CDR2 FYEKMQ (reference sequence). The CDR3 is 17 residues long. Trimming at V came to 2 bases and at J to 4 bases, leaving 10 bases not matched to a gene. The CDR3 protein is CASSLWAGGPPADTQYF. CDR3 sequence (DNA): TGTGCCAGCAGCTTATGGGCGGGAGGGCCGCCGGCAGATACGCAGTATTTT.